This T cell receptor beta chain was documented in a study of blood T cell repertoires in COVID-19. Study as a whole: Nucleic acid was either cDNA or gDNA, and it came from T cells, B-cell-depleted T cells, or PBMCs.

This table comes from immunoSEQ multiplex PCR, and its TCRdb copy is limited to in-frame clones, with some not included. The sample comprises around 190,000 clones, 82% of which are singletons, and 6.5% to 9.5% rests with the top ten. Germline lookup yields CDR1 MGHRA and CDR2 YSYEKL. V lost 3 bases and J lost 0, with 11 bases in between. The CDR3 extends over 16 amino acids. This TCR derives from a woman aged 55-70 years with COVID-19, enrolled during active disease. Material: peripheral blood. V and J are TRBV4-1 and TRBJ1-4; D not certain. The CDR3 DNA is TGCGCCAGCAGCCATGCGTCGGTCACAACTAATGAAAAACTGTTTTTT. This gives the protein CASSHASVTTNEKLFF.